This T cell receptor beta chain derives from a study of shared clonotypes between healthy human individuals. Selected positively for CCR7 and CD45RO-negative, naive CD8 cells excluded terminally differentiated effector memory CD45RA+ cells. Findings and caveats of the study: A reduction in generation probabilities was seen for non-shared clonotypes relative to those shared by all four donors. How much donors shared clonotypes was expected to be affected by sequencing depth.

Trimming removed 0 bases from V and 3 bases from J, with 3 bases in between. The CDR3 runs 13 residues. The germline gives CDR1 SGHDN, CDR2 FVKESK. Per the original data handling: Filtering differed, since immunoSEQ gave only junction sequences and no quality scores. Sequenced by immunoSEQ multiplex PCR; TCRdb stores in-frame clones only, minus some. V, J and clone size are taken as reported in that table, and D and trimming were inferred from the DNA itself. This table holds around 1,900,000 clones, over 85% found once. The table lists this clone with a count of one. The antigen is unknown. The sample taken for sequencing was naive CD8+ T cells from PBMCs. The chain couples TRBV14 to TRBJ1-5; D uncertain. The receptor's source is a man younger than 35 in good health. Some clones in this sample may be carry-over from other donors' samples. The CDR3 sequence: CASSQEINQPQHF. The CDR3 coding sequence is TGTGCCAGCAGCCAAGAGATCAATCAGCCCCAGCATTTT.